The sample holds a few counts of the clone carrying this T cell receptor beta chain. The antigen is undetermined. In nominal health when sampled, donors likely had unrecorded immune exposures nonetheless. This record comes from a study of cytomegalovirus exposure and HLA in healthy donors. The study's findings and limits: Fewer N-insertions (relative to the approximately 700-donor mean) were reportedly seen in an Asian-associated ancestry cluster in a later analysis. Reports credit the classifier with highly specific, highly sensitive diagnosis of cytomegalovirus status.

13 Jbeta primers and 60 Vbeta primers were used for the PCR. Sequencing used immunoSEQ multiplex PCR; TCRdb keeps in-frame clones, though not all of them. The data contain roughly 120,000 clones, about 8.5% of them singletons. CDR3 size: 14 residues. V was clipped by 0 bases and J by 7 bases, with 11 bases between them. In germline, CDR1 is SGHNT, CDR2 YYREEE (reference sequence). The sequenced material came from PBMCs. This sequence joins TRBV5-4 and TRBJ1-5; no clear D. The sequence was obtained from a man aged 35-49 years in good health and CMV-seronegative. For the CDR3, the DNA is TGTGCCAGCAGCTTGGGGGCCTACACCCAGCCCCAGCATTTT. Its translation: CASSLGAYTQPQHF.